This T cell receptor (beta chain) was found in a study of graft-versus-host responses after intestinal transplantation. Overall study: Induction with anti-thymocyte globulin, then tacrolimus and steroids for roughly three years, was given to all recipients.

Findings and caveats of the study: GvH clones appeared in recipient marrow, some first in ileum or blood.

In regard to this clone: Antigen: not known.

Trimming took 6 bases from V and 5 from J, leaving 17 bases between them. The germline V gene has CDR1 SGHDN and CDR2 FVKESK. The CDR3 contains 15 residues. Clones were read by immunoSEQ multiplex PCR, and TCRdb kept only the in-frame ones, dropping some. The sample carries some 41,000 clones, nearly 90% recorded once. The chain uses TRBV14 and TRBJ1-3; D is unclear. The receptor's source is a human patient who received an intestinal transplant, so some T cells may come from the graft donor. The sample consisted of PBMCs, taken roughly 270 days after transplant. CDR3 nucleotide sequence: TGTGCCAGCAGGCGGCTCGGGGAGAAGAGAAACACCATATATTTT. It specifies CASRRLGEKRNTIYF.